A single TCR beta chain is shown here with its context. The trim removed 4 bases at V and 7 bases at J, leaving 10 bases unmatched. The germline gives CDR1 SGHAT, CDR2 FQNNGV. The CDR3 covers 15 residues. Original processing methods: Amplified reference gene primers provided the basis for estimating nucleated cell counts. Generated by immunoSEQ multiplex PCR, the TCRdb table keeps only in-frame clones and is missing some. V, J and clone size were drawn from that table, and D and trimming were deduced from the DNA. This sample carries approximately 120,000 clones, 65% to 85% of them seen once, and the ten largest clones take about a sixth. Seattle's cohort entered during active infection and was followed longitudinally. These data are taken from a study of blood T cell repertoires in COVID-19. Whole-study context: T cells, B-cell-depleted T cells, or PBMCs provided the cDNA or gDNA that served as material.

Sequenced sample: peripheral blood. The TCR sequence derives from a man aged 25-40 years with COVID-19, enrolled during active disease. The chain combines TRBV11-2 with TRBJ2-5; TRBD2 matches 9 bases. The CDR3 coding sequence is TGTGCCAGCAGCTCGCCCCGGGGACTAGCTGGGACCCAGTACTTC. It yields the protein CASSSPRGLAGTQYF.